The 17 T cell receptor beta chains below were found in one sample sequenced in a study of CD8+ T cells in alopecia areata. As for treatment: oral pan-JAK inhibitor, 5-10 mg twice daily. RNA extraction and reverse transcription yielded cDNA as sequencing template. Libraries were prepared by immunoSEQ multiplex PCR; TCRdb keeps only in-frame clonotypes and omits some of them. This sample yields 150,000 to 200,000 clones, of which about three fifths are seen a single time; 4.5% to 6% belongs to the top ten. Sequencing was performed on CD4+ T cells sorted from blood, taken at week 24, from a patient treated with tofacitinib. The receptors derive from a human donor with alopecia areata.

This clone was seen only a few times. The V gene is TRBV2, the J gene TRBJ2-3, with D possibly matching TRBD1 (5 bases). Germline V gene data show CDR1 as SNHLY and CDR2 as FYNNEI. The length of the CDR3 is 13 residues. V lost 7 bases and J 6 bases, leaving 14 bases between the germline ends. CDR3 nucleotide sequence: TGTGCCAGCACTACAGGCCTCGGGGATACGCAGTATTTT. Translating gives CASTTGLGDTQYF.

This chain connects TRBV4-1 to TRBJ2-4, with D unclear. The germline V gene encodes CDR1 MGHRA and CDR2 YSYEKL. The CDR3 covers 15 residues. Trimming removed 3 bases from V and 0 bases from J, with 9 bases in between. This CDR3 is CASSQERVAKNIQYF. The CDR3 DNA follows: TGCGCCAGCAGCCAGGAACGGGTAGCCAAAAACATTCAGTACTTC.

A single count supports this clone. The rearrangement uses TRBV29-1 and TRBJ1-1; no clear D gene. V was shortened by 4 bases and J by 0 bases, with 15 bases between the two germline ends. The germline CDR1 and CDR2 sequences are SQVTM and ANQGSEA. This CDR3 is 15 amino acids long. DNA of the CDR3: TGCAGCGTTGGTTCGGGTACTCGGATGAACACTGAAGCTTTCTTT. Translation: CSVGSGTRMNTEAFF.

The chain joins TRBV2 to TRBJ2-7; the D is unclear. Per the germline V gene, CDR1 is SNHLY and CDR2 is FYNNEI. Trimming removed 4 bases from V and 6 bases from J, with 10 bases in between. The CDR3 is made up of 12 amino acids. CDR3 coding DNA: TGTGCCAGCAGTGTTGGGAAAGGCGAGCAGTACTTC. Its protein product is CASSVGKGEQYF.

The chain links TRBV14 to TRBJ2-3; 9 nucleotides match TRBD1. Losses at the gene ends were 3 bases for V and 3 bases for J; bases not matched to a gene: 7. From germline, CDR1 is SGHDN and CDR2 FVKESK. This CDR3 comprises 16 residues. CDR3 in DNA: TGTGCCAGCAGCCATCTGAAACAGGGGGCTACAGATACGCAGTATTTT. It yields the protein CASSHLKQGATDTQYF.

Concerning this clone itself: The sample contains more than one DNA sequence encoding this CDR3. The chain uses TRBV9 and TRBJ2-1; D might be TRBD2 (5 bases). Germline V lookup: CDR1 SGDLS, CDR2 YYNGEE. The CDR3 loop spans 12 amino acids. Trimming took off 2 bases at V and 9 bases at J, with 9 bases between the two ends. CDR3 in DNA: TGTGCCAGCAGCGTGGGAGAAGGTGAGCAGTTCTTC. Protein product: CASSVGEGEQFF.

The V call is TRBV11-3, the J call TRBJ2-7, with 10 bases that match TRBD1. Looked up from germline, CDR1 is SGHNT and CDR2 is YENEEA. V lost 4 bases and J lost 6; bases outside the gene matches: 3. The CDR3 covers 13 residues. In DNA, the CDR3 is TGTGCCAGCAGCTGGACAGGGGGGAGCGAGCAGTACTTC. The encoded protein is CASSWTGGSEQYF.

The chain has TRBV30 and TRBJ2-3; tentatively, D is TRBD1 (6 bases). Germline CDR1 and CDR2: GTSNPN and SVGIG (reference sequence). Deletions cut 1 base from V and 3 bases from J, with 17 bases between. CDR3 length equals 16 residues. CDR3 sequence reads: CAWSALGRGNTDTQYF. The CDR3 DNA is TGTGCCTGGAGTGCGCTGGGCAGGGGCAATACAGATACGCAGTATTTT.

V is TRBV4-1 and J is TRBJ2-5; the match to TRBD2 covers 9 bases. The germline CDR1 and CDR2 sequences are MGHRA and YSYEKL. CDR3 length: 17 amino acids. Unmatched junction bases numbered 9, after V lost 1 base and J lost 3 bases. The CDR3 DNA sequence: TGCGCCAGCAGCCAAGTTCTCCTAGCGGGGAAAAAAGAGACCCAGTACTTC. Translated, it gives CASSQVLLAGKKETQYF.

The chain has TRBV4-1 and TRBJ2-3; possible D gene TRBD1, 6 bases. This CDR3 comprises 16 residues. Trimming stripped 0 bases from V and 8 bases from J, with 18 bases between. Germline CDR1 reads MGHRA; CDR2 reads YSYEKL. CDR3 sequence: CASSQDTDSALATQYF. CDR3 nucleotides: TGCGCCAGCAGCCAAGATACGGACAGTGCTCTAGCTACGCAGTATTTT.

The rearrangement joins TRBV5-4 to TRBJ1-1; D uncertain. The CDR3 runs to 15 residues. Germline V CDR1 and CDR2: SGHNT, YYREEE (reference sequence). V gave up 0 bases and J gave up 3 bases, with 12 bases separating them. The CDR3: CASSLVFGLHTEAFF. The CDR3 bases are TGTGCCAGCAGCTTGGTATTCGGGCTACACACTGAAGCTTTCTTT.

The gene calls are TRBV7-2 and TRBJ2-5; tentative D call: TRBD2 (6 bases). With 3 bases removed from V and 4 bases from J, the gap between germline ends came to 12 bases. Looked up from germline, CDR1 is SGHTA and CDR2 is FQGNSA. This CDR3 spans 14 amino acids. The CDR3 region is CASSFGLASETQYF. The DNA for the CDR3 is TGTGCCAGCAGCTTCGGCCTAGCGTCAGAGACCCAGTACTTC.

This chain joins TRBV9 and TRBJ1-4; 7 bases align to TRBD1. Trimming cost V 4 bases and J 8 bases; bases outside gene matches: 14. CDR1 SGDLS and CDR2 YYNGEE come from the germline V gene. The CDR3 contains 16 residues. CDR3 loop: CASSPQGTVRGEKLFF. CDR3 nucleotides: TGTGCCAGCAGCCCCCAAGGGACAGTTCGCGGGGAAAAACTGTTTTTT.

The chain carries TRBV4-3 and TRBJ2-1, with 10 bases matching TRBD2. Germline CDR1 and CDR2: LGHNA and YSLEER. The CDR3 is 15 amino acids. With V trimmed by 1 base and J by 9 bases, 6 bases remained unmatched. CDR3 amino acids: CASSQGLAGEVEQFF. CDR3 nucleotides: TGCGCCAGCAGCCAAGGGCTAGCGGGAGAGGTTGAGCAGTTCTTC.

The chain couples TRBV28 to TRBJ2-4; D is undetermined. The germline V gene encodes CDR1 MDHEN and CDR2 SYDVKM. This CDR3 is 10 amino acids long. Deletions cut 6 bases from V and 5 bases from J, with 2 bases between. The CDR3 reads CASSQNIQYF. The CDR3 DNA is TGTGCCAGCAGCCAAAACATTCAGTACTTC.

The rearrangement joins TRBV5-1 to TRBJ2-2; D is perhaps TRBD2 (5 bases). The V end was cut by 4 bases, the J end by 4 bases, with 8 bases between. The length of the CDR3 is 13 residues. Germline V gene sequence: CDR1 SGHRS, CDR2 YFSETQ. The CDR3 spells CASSVTITGELFF. Written as DNA, the CDR3 is TGCGCCAGCAGCGTGACTATCACCGGGGAGCTGTTTTTT.

This clone was seen more than once but under ten times. The rearrangement joins TRBV7-2 to TRBJ1-4, with a tentative D call TRBD1 (5 bases). With 5 bases removed from V and 0 bases from J, the gap between germline ends came to 10 bases. The CDR3 totals 15 residues. From germline, CDR1 is SGHTA and CDR2 FQGNSA. CDR3 amino acids: CASSQGVTTNEKLFF. The CDR3 DNA sequence: TGTGCCAGCAGCCAAGGGGTAACAACTAATGAAAAACTGTTTTTT.